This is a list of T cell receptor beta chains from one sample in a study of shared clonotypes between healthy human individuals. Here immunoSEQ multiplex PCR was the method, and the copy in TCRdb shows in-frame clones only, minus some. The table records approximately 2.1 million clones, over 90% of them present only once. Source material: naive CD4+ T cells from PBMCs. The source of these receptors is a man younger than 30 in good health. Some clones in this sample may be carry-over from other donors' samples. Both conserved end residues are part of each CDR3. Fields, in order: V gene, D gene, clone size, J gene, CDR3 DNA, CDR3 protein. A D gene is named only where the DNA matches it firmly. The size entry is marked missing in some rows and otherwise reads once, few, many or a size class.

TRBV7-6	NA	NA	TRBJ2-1	TGTGCCAGCAGCTTAGTTTGGGGCAATGAGCAGTTCTTC	CASSLVWGNEQFF
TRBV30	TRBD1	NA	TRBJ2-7	TGTGCCTGGGATGCAGACAGGGGGTTTTACGAGCAGTACTTC	CAWDADRGFYEQYF
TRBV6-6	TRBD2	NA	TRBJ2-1	TGTGCCAGCAGTTACACCGGGACTAGCGGGAGTGAAGGGGAGTTCTTC	CASSYTGTSGSEGEFF
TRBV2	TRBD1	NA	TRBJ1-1	TGTGCCAGCAGCGGGACAGGGGAGACTGAAGCTTTCTTT	CASSGTGETEAFF
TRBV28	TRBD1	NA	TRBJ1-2	TGTGCCAGCAGTTCCCCAGGGGGCGCGGGTGGCTACACCTTC	CASSSPGGAGGYTF
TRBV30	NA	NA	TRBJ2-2	TGTGCCTGGAGTCGGGCGAACACCGGGGAGCTGTTTTTT	CAWSRANTGELFF
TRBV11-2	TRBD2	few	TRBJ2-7	TGTGCCAGCAGCCTGGGACTAGCGGGAGCTCACGAGCAGTACTTC	CASSLGLAGAHEQYF
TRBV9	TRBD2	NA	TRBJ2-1	TGTGCCAGCAGCGTAGTCGGGACTAGCAATGAGCAGTTCTTC	CASSVVGTSNEQFF
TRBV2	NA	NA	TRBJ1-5	TGTGCCAGCAGTAAGGAGGGGAGCAGCAATCAGCCCCAGCATTTT	CASSKEGSSNQPQHF
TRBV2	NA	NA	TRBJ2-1	TGTGCCGGTTTTATAGCGAGGTACAATGAGCAGTTCTTC	CAGFIARYNEQFF
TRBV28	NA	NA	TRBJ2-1	TGTGCCAGCAGTCTCCCTGGGACGGGGAAGCAGTTCTTC	CASSLPGTGKQFF
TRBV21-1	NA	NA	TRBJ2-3	TGTGCCAGCAGCAAGTGCGGCAGGGGCACAGATACGCAGTATTTT	CASSKCGRGTDTQYF
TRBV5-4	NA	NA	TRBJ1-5	TGTGCCAGCAGCTTGGAAGGGAGCCAGCCCCAGCATTTT	CASSLEGSQPQHF
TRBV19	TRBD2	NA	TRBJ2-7	TGTGCCAGTAGTACGGGGAGGGATCTCTCCTACGAGCAGTACTTC	CASSTGRDLSYEQYF
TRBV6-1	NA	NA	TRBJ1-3	TGTGCCAGCAGTGATACCCTGCATACCTCTGGAAACACCATATATTTT	CASSDTLHTSGNTIYF
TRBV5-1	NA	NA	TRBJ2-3	TGCGCCAGCAGCCAACAGGGTTCTAGCACAGATACGCAGTATTTT	CASSQQGSSTDTQYF
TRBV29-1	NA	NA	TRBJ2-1	TGCAGCGTTGGCGACACGACCGATGAGCAGTTCTTC	CSVGDTTDEQFF
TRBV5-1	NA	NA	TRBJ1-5	TGCGCCAGCAGCTATCGGTTTTATAGCAATCAGCCCCAGCATTTT	CASSYRFYSNQPQHF
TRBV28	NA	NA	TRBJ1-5	TGTGCCAGCAGTTTTTTAAGTAGGAATCAGCCCCAGCATTTT	CASSFLSRNQPQHF
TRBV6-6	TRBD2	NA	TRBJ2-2	TGTGCCAGCACGGGGGAGCGGGGGGCGATCGCCGGGGAGCTGTTTTTT	CASTGERGAIAGELFF
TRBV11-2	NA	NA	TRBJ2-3	TGTGCCAGCAGAAAGGCACCGGGACTTAATTTAGATACGCAGTATTTT	CASRKAPGLNLDTQYF
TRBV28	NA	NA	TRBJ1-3	TGTGCCAGCACTCTCAGGGCCCTTTCTGGAAACACCATATATTTT	CASTLRALSGNTIYF
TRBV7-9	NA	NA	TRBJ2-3	TGTGCCAGCAAAACAGCCGGGACGGATTCGGATACGCAGTATTTT	CASKTAGTDSDTQYF
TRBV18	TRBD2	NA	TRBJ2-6	TGTGCCAGCTCCCGACCCCAAGCGGGAGGGCCGTACAATGGGGCCAACGTCCTGACTTTC	CASSRPQAGGPYNGANVLTF
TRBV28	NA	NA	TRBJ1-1	TGTGCCAGCAGCCAACCAAAGAACACTGAAGCTTTCTTT	CASSQPKNTEAFF
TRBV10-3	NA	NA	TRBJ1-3	TGTGCCATCAGTTACCTTCCAGGAAACACCATATATTTT	CAISYLPGNTIYF
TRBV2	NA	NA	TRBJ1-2	TGTGCCAGCAGTGAAGAGGCAGTTCCTAACTATGGCTACACCTTC	CASSEEAVPNYGYTF
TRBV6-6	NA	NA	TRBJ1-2	TGTGCCAGCAGTTATGACGGGGCCGAAGGGAGAGGCTACACCTTC	CASSYDGAEGRGYTF
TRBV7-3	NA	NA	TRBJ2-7	TGTGCCAGCAGATGTGAGAGGGAGAGAACGCTTTTCGAGCAGTACTTC	CASRCERERTLFEQYF
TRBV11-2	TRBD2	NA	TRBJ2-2	TGTGCCAGCAGCCGGACTAGCGGGAGTGTCACCGGGGAGCTGTTTTTT	CASSRTSGSVTGELFF
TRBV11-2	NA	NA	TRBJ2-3	TGTGCCAGCAGCTTAGTTGGTCGAAACACAGATACGCAGTATTTT	CASSLVGRNTDTQYF
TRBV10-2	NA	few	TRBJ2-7	TGCGCCACCATGAGCATGAGGTACTACGAGCAGTACTTC	CATMSMRYYEQYF
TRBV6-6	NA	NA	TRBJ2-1	TGTGCCAGCAGCCAAAATGAGCAGTTCTTC	CASSQNEQFF
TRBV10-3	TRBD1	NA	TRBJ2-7	TGTGCCATCAGTGAGAGTGACAGGGGTACCTACGAGCAGTACTTC	CAISESDRGTYEQYF
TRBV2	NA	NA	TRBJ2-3	TGTGCCAGCCGGAGCGAAGGAGATACGCAGTATTTT	CASRSEGDTQYF
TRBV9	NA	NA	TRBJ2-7	TGTGCCAGCAGCGCCCTCCCGGGGCCTGCCACCGAGCAGTACTTC	CASSALPGPATEQYF
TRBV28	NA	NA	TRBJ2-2	TGTGCCAGCAGAAAACAGGGTACGAACACCGGGGAGCTGTTTTTT	CASRKQGTNTGELFF
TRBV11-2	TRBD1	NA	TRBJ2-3	TGTGCCAGCAGCTTAGGGACAGGGTCAGATACGCAGTATTTT	CASSLGTGSDTQYF
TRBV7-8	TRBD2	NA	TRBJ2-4	TGTGCCAGCAGCCCGACTAGCGGAGCCAAAAACATTCAGTACTTC	CASSPTSGAKNIQYF
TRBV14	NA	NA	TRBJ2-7	TGTGCCAGCAGCATCGGGACTTCCTACGAGCAGTACTTC	CASSIGTSYEQYF
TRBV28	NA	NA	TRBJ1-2	TGTGCCAGCAGTTTATCAGAAACCTGGATTAACTATGGCTACACCTTC	CASSLSETWINYGYTF
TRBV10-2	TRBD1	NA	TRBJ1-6	TGCGCCAGCAGTCCTAGACAGGGAGGGGATTCACCCCTCCACTTT	CASSPRQGGDSPLHF
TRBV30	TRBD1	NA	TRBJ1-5	TGTGCCTGGAGGGCGGGAACAGGGGGCACCCTTAGCAATCAGCCCCAGCATTTT	CAWRAGTGGTLSNQPQHF
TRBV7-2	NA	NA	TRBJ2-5	TGTGCCAGCAGCTCCAAGGGGAAGACCCAGTACTTC	CASSSKGKTQYF
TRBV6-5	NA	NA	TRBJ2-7	TGTGCCAGCAAAGAACACCGACTGGACTACGAGCAGTACTTC	CASKEHRLDYEQYF